This record concerns one TCR beta chain sequence. The table lists this clone with a few counts. Its antigen is not yet known. Per-nucleotide qualities are absent, and no much larger clonotype sits a single base away. The sample holds other DNA sequences that translate to the same CDR3. The data originate from a study of beta chain features in type 1 diabetes listed by TCRdb under 2018. General notes on the study: No differences in mean age, gender distribution, total cell number or subset yield were found between patients and healthy donors. Regulatory and stem cell-like memory subsets were isolated from only 8 patients and about eight healthy donors, whereas naive and central memory subsets came from all 30 or so donors. Across all samples, some 99 million sorted cells were examined, and cell number per subset correlated strongly with RNA yield. The study compared the TCRB repertoires of sorted circulating CD4+ T cell subsets in recently diagnosed type 1 diabetes patients with those in matched healthy donors.

The CDR3 spans 12 residues, from the cysteine through the phenylalanine. Only the CDR3 DNA stays, 36 bases, in frame from base 1. Here V drops 6 bases and J drops 3 bases, and the junction holds 2 bases not matched to any gene. Looking up the germline V gene yields CDR1 ENHRY and CDR2 SYGVKD. From each donor, a single peripheral blood sample of roughly 0.11 L on average was drawn into heparinised tubes. Naive, central memory, regulatory and stem cell-like memory CD4+ T cells were sorted on a BD FACSAria II using a panel including CD45RO, CCR7, CD25, CD127, CD95 and CD27. A purity above 95% was achieved for all sorted populations. Right away, PBMCs were isolated by Lymphoprep density gradient centrifugation and were stained directly, with no culture step. So that batch effects would be minimized, each experiment stained and sorted samples in pairs, pairing one healthy donor with one patient. Overall study results and their limits: Because cDNA rather than genomic DNA was sequenced, highly expressing activated cells could have been over-represented, although no difference in activation and CD3 levels was found between groups. PCR may preferentially amplify shorter templates, but because patient and control samples were amplified and corrected together, any resulting skew would affect both groups equally. The naive, central memory and regulatory TCRB repertoires appeared to resemble one another more closely among patients than among healthy donors. A moderate but significant shortening of TCRB CDR3 length was observed in type 1 diabetes patients in all four CD4+ subsets. Patients with type 1 diabetes made fewer insertions and deleted more nucleotides at VDJ recombination sites, implying thymic rearrangement abnormalities. Because small numbers of individuals were included in the HLA sub-analyses, any influence of HLA type on TCRB rearrangement was left unresolved.

The High Capacity cDNA Reverse Transcription Kit was used to reverse transcribe all of the isolated RNA, meaning that expressed TCRB transcripts were what got sequenced. Deep immunoSEQ sequencing was performed on naive, central memory and regulatory T cell samples, with an average of roughly 3.3 million total reads per sample. Sorted cells were lysed in RLT buffer and RNA was extracted with DNase-treated RNeasy Micro or Mini kits, depending on cell number. To prevent cross-contamination, each cell subset was processed individually, whereas patient and healthy donor samples were processed jointly. The immunoSEQ multiplex PCR was used to amplify TCRB sequences from cDNA, generating 87-bp fragments that spanned the CDR3 region. Sequencing of the amplicons was done on the Illumina HiSeq platform. The authors processed their data as follows. PCR bias was corrected computationally using synthetic template baselines, and reads within Hamming distance 2 were collapsed, with unmergeable singletons discarded. By aligning reads against IMGT, V, D and J genes, CDR3 length, and insertions or deletions at six rearrangement sites were assigned. Within each subset, clonotype counts were normalized to the number of sorted cells before true diversity and Gini coefficients were calculated with the tcR R package. The overlap coefficient, calculated on TCRB nucleotide sequences, was used to quantify repertoire sharing. Out-of-frame TCRB sequences from naive cells were analyzed to stand in for the pre-selection repertoire. What TCRdb holds here is the immuneACCESS table cut down to in-frame rearrangements. Part of the clones is not present; checked against another copy, under half of the missing clones reflect an unresolved V gene, and the others are unexplained. V and J calls and clone size are given by that table; D and trimming were obtained from the DNA. For this sample the table gives a few hundred thousand clones, of which approximately 15% were detected only once. The top ten hold more than 0.015% of the sample.

In this chain, TRBV10-3 is recombined with TRBJ2-7, with 7 bases matching TRBD1. Material: naive CD4+ T cells from blood. The cell subset or site label on this specimen signifies: true naive CD4+ T cells. This TCR was sampled from a young woman in good health. The CDR3 reads as follows: CAISRDSYEQYF. The DNA is as follows: TGTGCCATCAGCAGGGACAGCTACGAGCAGTACTTC.